These 26 T cell receptor beta chains share one sample of origin, sequenced in a study of blood T cell repertoires in COVID-19. The table came from immunoSEQ multiplex PCR; TCRdb's copy has only in-frame clones and leaves some out. The sample lists more than 75,000 clones; around 90% were seen once. Sequencing was done on a sample of peripheral blood. Receptors were obtained from a woman aged 70 to 79 with acute or convalescent COVID-19.

This chain uses TRBV28 with TRBJ2-7; TRBD1 matches at 7 bases. This CDR3 has 14 residues. Trimming removed 7 bases from V and 2 bases from J; junction bases left unmatched: 8. Germline CDR1 and CDR2: MDHEN and SYDVKM. The CDR3 DNA reads as TGTGCCAGCATTAAACCGGGACAGCCCTACGAGCAGTACTTC. This gives the protein CASIKPGQPYEQYF.

This chain uses TRBV6-5 with TRBJ1-1; 7 nucleotides agree with TRBD1. The CDR3 loop spans 14 amino acids. Germline CDR1 reads MNHEY; CDR2 reads SVGAGI. The junction had 10 bases not matched to a gene; V was cut back by 5 bases and J by 7 bases. CDR3 residues: CASSPTGTEGEAFF. CDR3 bases: TGTGCCAGCAGTCCAACCGGGACAGAGGGTGAAGCTTTCTTT.

CDR3 sequence (DNA): TGTGCCATCAACGGGACTAGTTACAATGAGCAGTTCTTC. Encoded protein: CAINGTSYNEQFF. J is TRBJ2-1 and V is TRBV10-3, with 8 nucleotides matching TRBD2. The germline gives CDR1 ENHRY, CDR2 SYGVKD. Unmatched junction bases numbered 3, after V lost 7 bases and J lost 4 bases. The CDR3 is made up of 13 amino acids.

The chain recombines TRBV7-8 with TRBJ1-2; weak D call: TRBD1 (5 bases). Germline loops: CDR1 SGHVS, CDR2 FQNEAQ. Trimming stripped 1 base from V and 3 bases from J, with 18 bases between. The CDR3 loop spans 17 amino acids. The CDR3 DNA follows: TGTGCCAGCAGCTTAGGGGAGGGGTTCCAAATCGACTATGGCTACACCTTC. It is translated as CASSLGEGFQIDYGYTF.

This chain links TRBV7-8 with TRBJ2-7, with TRBD1 matching over 11 bases. Germline CDR1 reads SGHVS; CDR2 reads FQNEAQ. This CDR3 is 16 amino acids long. Unmatched junction bases numbered 9, after V lost 4 bases and J lost 4 bases. For the CDR3, the DNA is TGTGCCAGCAGCTCTTCCGGGACAGGGGGTCTTTACGAGCAGTACTTC. It yields the protein CASSSSGTGGLYEQYF. The full variable domain, rest sourced from reference TRBV7-8 and TRBJ2-7, is GAGVSQSPRYKVAKRGQDVALRCDPISGHVSLFWYQQALGQGPEFLTYFQNEAQLDKSGLPSDRFFAERPEGSVSTLKIQRTQQEDSAVYLCASSSSGTGGLYEQYFGPGTRLTVT.

This rearrangement joins TRBV24-1 to TRBJ1-5; possibly TRBD1 for D (6 bases). Trimming removed 2 bases at V and 6 bases at J, with 10 bases between. Germline CDR1 is KGHDR and CDR2 is SFDVKD. The CDR3 loop spans 14 amino acids. CDR3 in DNA: TGTGCCACCAGTGATTATAACAGGGTTCAGCCCCAGCATTTT. This sequence encodes CATSDYNRVQPQHF.

The chain recombines TRBV6-5 with TRBJ2-2; D remains ambiguous. In germline, CDR1 is MNHEY, CDR2 SVGAGI. The CDR3 contains 13 residues. V lost 6 bases and J lost 3, with 8 bases in between. In nucleotides, the CDR3 is TGTGCCAGCAGGGAGTACGACACCGGGGAGCTGTTTTTT. It codes for CASREYDTGELFF.

This clone was observed a single time. The CDR3 region has the DNA TGTGCCAGTAGTATAGTCCCGGGGATGACTAATGAAAAACTGTTTTTT. Amino acid sequence: CASSIVPGMTNEKLFF. The chain has TRBV19 and TRBJ1-4; D gene unclear. V was pared by 1 base and J by 2 bases, with 11 bases between. Germline values: CDR1 LNHDA, CDR2 SQIVND (reference sequence). The length of the CDR3 is 16 residues.

The V call is TRBV7-2, the J call TRBJ1-5, with D tentatively TRBD1 (5 bases). The V and J ends lost 1 base and 6 bases respectively, with 13 bases between them. Per the germline V gene, CDR1 is SGHTA and CDR2 is FQGNSA. There are 15 residues in the CDR3. The CDR3 loop is CASSLVGGLGQPQHF. The CDR3 region has the DNA TGTGCCAGCAGCTTAGTGGGGGGTTTGGGTCAGCCCCAGCATTTT.

This sequence joins TRBV5-1 and TRBJ2-7; 8 bases fit TRBD1. V trimming: 0 bases; J trimming: 4 bases; junction bases outside the gene matches: 3. The CDR3 is made up of 14 amino acids. CDR1 is SGHRS and CDR2 is YFSETQ in the germline V gene. CDR3 nucleotides: TGCGCCAGCAGCTTGGCAACAGGGGGTTACGAGCAGTACTTC. This codes for CASSLATGGYEQYF.

This clone was seen only once. CDR3 loop: CASSGLYEQFF. The CDR3 nucleotides read TGTGCCAGCAGCGGACTCTATGAGCAGTTCTTC. This chain uses TRBV28 with TRBJ2-1; TRBD2 might be the D (5 bases). Germline CDR1 MDHEN, CDR2 SYDVKM. The CDR3 has 11 residues. Trimming pared 6 bases from V and 8 bases from J, leaving 8 bases between.

The chain has TRBV5-4 and TRBJ1-5; D not resolved. V was trimmed by 0 bases and J by 4 bases, leaving 11 bases between them. The CDR3 loop spans 15 amino acids. CDR1 SGHNT and CDR2 YYREEE come from the germline V gene (reference sequence). As DNA, the CDR3 is TGTGCCAGCAGCTTGGCGGGGAATCGTAATCAGCCCCAGCATTTT. As protein: CASSLAGNRNQPQHF.

This chain connects TRBV5-4 to TRBJ1-1; D ambiguous. In germline, CDR1 is SGHNT, CDR2 YYREEE (reference sequence). The CDR3 loop spans 13 amino acids. Trimming removed 4 bases at V and 4 bases at J, with 11 bases between. DNA of the CDR3: TGTGCCAGCAGCGTAACAGCTGGCACTGAAGCTTTCTTT. Its protein is CASSVTAGTEAFF.

This chain uses TRBV24-1 with TRBJ2-2; maybe TRBD2 (5 bases). The germline CDR1 and CDR2 sequences are KGHDR and SFDVKD. The germline V and J ends were trimmed by 3 bases and 7 bases, with 8 bases remaining between them. The CDR3 length is 13 residues. The CDR3 DNA reads TGTGCCACCAGTGATAGTGGACTCGGGGAGCTGTTTTTT. It translates to CATSDSGLGELFF.

This chain uses TRBV12-3 or TRBV12-4 with TRBJ1-5; D is undetermined. V gave up 6 bases and J gave up 9 bases, with 15 bases separating them. The CDR3 sequence is 13 residues long. CDR3 sequence (DNA): TGTGCCAGCAGCCGAGAAACCCGGGGGCCCCAGCATTTT. This gives the protein CASSRETRGPQHF.

V is TRBV27 and J is TRBJ2-7; maybe TRBD1 (6 bases). This CDR3 is 12 amino acids long. V dropped 7 bases and J dropped 1 base, with 8 bases sitting between them. Germline values: CDR1 MNHEY, CDR2 SMNVEV (reference sequence). CDR3 nucleotide sequence: TGTGCCAGCAAGGGGGAATCCTACGAGCAGTACTTC. The encoded protein is CASKGESYEQYF.

The V call is TRBV7-9, the J call TRBJ1-1; the D gene is possibly TRBD1 (6 bases). This CDR3 has 16 amino acids. Germline assignment: CDR1 SEHNR and CDR2 FQNEAQ (reference sequence). Trimming took off 5 bases at V and 4 bases at J, with 20 bases between the two ends. In DNA, the CDR3 is TGTGCCAGCAGCCCACTTCCGGGACACGGAGGCACTGAAGCTTTCTTT. Translation: CASSPLPGHGGTEAFF.

This rearrangement joins TRBV13 to TRBJ2-2; a possible D gene is TRBD2 (6 bases). The V end was cut by 2 bases, the J end by 7 bases, with 20 bases between. Per germline, CDR1 PRHDT and CDR2 FYEKMQ (reference sequence). The CDR3 has 17 residues. The CDR3 protein is CASSLMGLAKEGGELFF. DNA for the CDR3: TGTGCCAGCAGCTTAATGGGCCTAGCGAAAGAGGGCGGGGAGCTGTTTTTT. Drawing the rest from reference TRBV13 and TRBJ2-2, the complete variable domain is AAGVIQSPRHLIKEKRETATLKCYPIPRHDTVYWYQQGPGQDPQFLISFYEKMQSDKGSIPDRFSAQQFSDYHSELNMSSLELGDSALYFCASSLMGLAKEGGELFFGEGSRLTVL.

V gene TRBV28 combines with J gene TRBJ2-1; 8 bases map to TRBD2. The CDR3 loop spans 15 amino acids. Unmatched junction bases numbered 6, after V lost 5 bases and J lost 3 bases. Germline V gives CDR1 MDHEN, CDR2 SYDVKM. The CDR3 DNA reads as TGTGCCAGCAGTCCGGGGGGGCGGTTCTACAATGAGCAGTTCTTC. It specifies CASSPGGRFYNEQFF.

The chain carries TRBV5-5 and TRBJ1-1; TRBD1 matches 7 bases. CDR1 is SGHKS, CDR2 YYEKEE, per germline (reference sequence). J was trimmed by 1 base and V by 2 bases; bases with no gene match: 8. The CDR3 contains 16 residues. The CDR3 DNA sequence: TGTGCCAGCAGCTTACAGAGGACAGGCTGGAACACTGAAGCTTTCTTT. Its protein is CASSLQRTGWNTEAFF.

There are a few counts of this clone. This sequence joins TRBV5-6 and TRBJ2-1; 7 nucleotides align to TRBD1. This CDR3 is built from 16 residues. The V and J ends lost 0 bases and 3 bases, in that order; junction bases with no gene match: 6. Germline assignment: CDR1 SGHDT and CDR2 YYEEEE. The CDR3 loop is CASSLVDRRNYNEQFF. The CDR3 DNA reads as TGTGCCAGCAGCTTGGTGGACAGGCGAAACTACAATGAGCAGTTCTTC.

This rearrangement joins TRBV3-1 (or the pseudogene TRBV3-2) to TRBJ1-5; D gene uncertain. Trimming removed 1 base from V and 0 bases from J, with 7 bases in between. CDR3 size: 15 residues. From germline, CDR1 is LGHDT and CDR2 YNNKEL (reference sequence). This CDR3 reads CASSQVAYSNQPQHF. The CDR3 DNA reads TGTGCCAGCAGCCAAGTGGCTTATAGCAATCAGCCCCAGCATTTT.

The rearrangement joins TRBV5-6 to TRBJ2-1, with 12 bases that match TRBD2. V shed 4 bases, J shed 14 bases, and the junction held 16 bases outside the gene matches. CDR1 is SGHDT, CDR2 YYEEEE, per germline. This CDR3 comprises 16 residues. The CDR3 region is CASSPRSTSGRGIEFF. The CDR3 DNA sequence: TGTGCCAGCAGCCCGAGATCGACTAGCGGGAGAGGTATCGAGTTCTTC.

This clone was detected once. This chain links TRBV20-1 with TRBJ2-7, with D possibly called TRBD1 or TRBD2 (5 bases each). V lost 3 bases to trimming and J lost 3 bases, with 12 bases between them. Germline assignment: CDR1 DFQATT and CDR2 SNEGSKA (reference sequence). This CDR3 comprises 13 residues. The DNA of the CDR3 is TGCAGTGCTAGTGGGGGTCAGGGCTACGAGCAGTACTTC. Protein sequence: CSASGGQGYEQYF.

The chain uses TRBV3-1 (or the pseudogene TRBV3-2) and TRBJ2-1; no reliable D call. The germline CDR1 and CDR2 sequences are LGHDT and YNNKEL (reference sequence). This CDR3 contains 15 residues. Trimming took 0 bases from V and 0 from J, leaving 6 bases between them. CDR3: CASSQDEASYNEQFF. Here the CDR3 DNA reads TGTGCCAGCAGCCAAGATGAGGCCTCCTACAATGAGCAGTTCTTC.

The V and J genes are TRBV2 and TRBJ1-5; no reliable D call. The CDR3 loop spans 15 amino acids. Trimming cost V 7 bases and J 7 bases, with 20 bases left between them. Germline CDR1 SNHLY, CDR2 FYNNEI. CDR3 sequence: CASTTGSPVEQPQHF. The DNA for the CDR3 is TGTGCCAGCACCACCGGGTCGCCAGTCGAACAGCCCCAGCATTTT.